A few counts support the clone carrying this TCR beta chain. Its specificity is unknown. Primed by a sample-barcoded 5' primer and a J-beta primer mix, a second PCR proceeded for about 7 to 12 cycles. Each cDNA molecule carried a tag from a template-switch adaptor that contained 12 random nucleotides. One entry per CDR3 protein, called by TCRdb with MiXCR from the 5' RACE reads. The table shows 630,000 or so distinct CDR3 sequences, with 32% occurring only once. Extractions gave at least 5.5 micrograms of total RNA per sample. The sample comes from a study of blood T cells in healthy people across ages. Regarding the study as a whole: Roughly linear declines in TCR beta diversity per million T cells occurred with age.

Germline V gene sequence: CDR1 DFQATT, CDR2 SNEGSKA (reference sequence). The CDR3 contains 14 residues. V was pared by 1 base and J by 4 bases, with 11 bases between. The sample consisted of blood. The chain carries TRBV20-1 and TRBJ2-1; D remains ambiguous. The receptor's source is an elderly woman in good health. The CDR3 sequence: CSARVLRYYNEQFF. The CDR3 bases are TGCAGTGCTAGAGTTCTCCGATATTACAATGAGCAGTTCTTC.